One sample yielded the 20 T cell receptor beta chains listed below, sequenced in a study of T cells in Graves' hyperthyroidism and ophthalmopathy (dated by TCRdb to between 2019 and 2020). Library preparation employed multiplex PCR. The run used an Illumina HiSeq 2000. TCR beta CDR3 regions were amplified from RNA transcripts. A first-round RT-PCR of the TCR CDR3 used the HTBI primer set with the Qiagen OneStep RT-PCR kit. TCRdb reran the public reads through fastp at Q25 and MiXCR, keeping productive beta chains. Rows matching on CDR3 protein sequence are summarized as one entry with the most common DNA and genes. Counted in this sample were more than 550,000 distinct CDR3 sequences; around 15% of them appeared once. Around a sixth of the sample belongs to the ten largest clones. The sample consisted of blood. The receptors were sampled from a man aged 45-60 years with Graves' hyperthyroidism.

This clonotype came up many times. The V and J genes are TRBV20-1 and TRBJ2-7, with D maybe TRBD2 (6 bases). Trimming took 6 bases from V and 5 from J, leaving 23 bases between them. Germline CDR1 is DFQATT and CDR2 is SNEGSKA (reference sequence). This CDR3 region has 15 residues. The DNA of the CDR3 is TGCAGTGCCCGCGCTAGCGACATTGCGAAGGACGAGCAGTACTTC. Amino acid sequence: CSARASDIAKDEQYF.

This clonotype showed up just a few times. This chain connects TRBV6-1 to TRBJ1-5; a possible D gene is TRBD1 (6 bases). The CDR3 is 14 amino acids. The germline V gene encodes CDR1 MNHNS and CDR2 SASEGT. Trimming stripped 11 bases from V and 7 bases from J, with 21 bases between. The CDR3 region has the DNA TGTGCCGCAGCGAGGGTTGGGGGCGAGCAGCCCCAGCATTTT. Amino acid sequence: CAAARVGGEQPQHF.

The chain carries TRBV19 and TRBJ2-7; maybe TRBD1 (5 bases). Germline V CDR1 and CDR2: LNHDA, SQIVND (reference sequence). The germline V and J ends were trimmed by 1 base and 4 bases, with 8 bases remaining between them. The CDR3 covers 13 residues. The CDR3 coding sequence is TGTGCCAGTAGTATAGTGGACACTTACGAGCAGTACTTC. Translation gives CASSIVDTYEQYF.

The V and J genes are TRBV27 and TRBJ2-1; 11 bases agree with TRBD2. The CDR3 loop spans 16 amino acids. The germline CDR1 and CDR2 sequences are MNHEY and SMNVEV (reference sequence). Unmatched junction bases numbered 10, after V lost 5 bases and J lost 7 bases. CDR3 nucleotide sequence: TGTGCCAGCAGTACCGTACTAGCGGGAGTTCGAAATGAGCAGTTCTTC. Translating gives CASSTVLAGVRNEQFF.

Comment on this clonotype: A much more abundant neighbour one base away suggests this may be a read error. The chain employs TRBV24-1 and TRBJ2-3; no definite D call. The V gene's germline CDR1 is KGHDR and CDR2 SFDVKD. CDR3 length: 18 amino acids. CDR3 nucleotides: TGTCCCACCAGTGATTTTAACTCCCCTACAGCTAGCACAGATACGCAGTATTTT. Translation gives CPTSDFNSPTASTDTQYF.

This clonotype was observed many times. This sequence joins TRBV10-3 and TRBJ1-1; D uncertain. The CDR3 loop spans 15 amino acids. CDR1 is ENHRY, CDR2 SYGVKD, per germline. With 0 bases removed from V and 0 bases from J, the gap between germline ends came to 8 bases. Here the CDR3 reads CAISESWSVNTEAFF. The DNA for the CDR3 is TGTGCCATCAGTGAGTCGTGGTCCGTGAACACTGAAGCTTTCTTT.

This clonotype showed up just a few times. The CDR3 bases are TGCAGCGTTGATGATGCTAGCGGGGACCTTGACAATGAGCAGTTCTTC. Its protein product is CSVDDASGDLDNEQFF. The chain employs TRBV29-1 and TRBJ2-1; 9 bases agree with TRBD2. CDR1 SQVTM and CDR2 ANQGSEA come from the germline V gene. J lost 5 bases, V lost 3 bases, and 11 bases had no gene match. The CDR3 loop spans 16 amino acids.

This clonotype was recorded a few times. The chain recombines TRBV19 with TRBJ1-5; 8 nucleotides line up with TRBD1. The CDR3 loop spans 16 amino acids. Germline loops: CDR1 LNHDA, CDR2 SQIVND (reference sequence). V gave up 5 bases and J gave up 2 bases; unmatched junction bases: 8. The DNA of the CDR3 is TGTGCCAGTAGTTATACAGGGGGACCTGGCAATCAGCCCCAGCATTTT. Amino acids: CASSYTGGPGNQPQHF.

This clonotype was seen many times. The chain employs TRBV2 and TRBJ1-5, with D hard to call. This CDR3 is built from 13 residues. Per the germline V gene, CDR1 is SNHLY and CDR2 is FYNNEI. The V end was cut by 10 bases, the J end by 0 bases, with 10 bases between. CDR3 amino acids: CATRTDSNQPQHF. As DNA, the CDR3 is TGTGCCACCCGGACGGATAGCAATCAGCCCCAGCATTTT.

This clonotype was detected ten times or more. The rearrangement links TRBV29-1 to TRBJ1-2; D not certain. The germline V and J ends were trimmed by 4 bases and 2 bases, with 23 bases remaining between them. Germline V gene sequence: CDR1 SQVTM, CDR2 ANQGSEA. This CDR3 contains 17 residues. The CDR3 region is CSVVQFSKWTGNYGYTF. In DNA form, the CDR3 reads TGCAGCGTTGTCCAATTTTCAAAATGGACGGGAAACTATGGCTACACCTTC.

The chain carries TRBV13 and TRBJ2-3; D not certain. Germline CDR1 reads PRHDT; CDR2 reads FYEKMQ (reference sequence). V gave up 6 bases and J gave up 6 bases, with 13 bases separating them. This CDR3 has 13 amino acids. The DNA for the CDR3 is TGTGCCAGCAGACACAACCCCACCGATACGCAGTATTTT. Translating gives CASRHNPTDTQYF.

In its sample, this clonotype was seen many times. The chain couples TRBV2 to TRBJ2-7; D might be TRBD1 or TRBD2, each matching 6 bases. This CDR3 comprises 14 residues. The germline V gene has CDR1 SNHLY and CDR2 FYNNEI. Trimming pared 2 bases from V and 4 bases from J, leaving 12 bases between. The CDR3 DNA reads TGTGCCAGCAGTGAATGGCCGGGGGCGTACGAGCAGTACTTC. Its protein product is CASSEWPGAYEQYF.

This clonotype was seen a handful of times. The chain recombines TRBV20-1 with TRBJ1-4, with TRBD1 as a possible D gene (5 bases). Germline V gives CDR1 DFQATT, CDR2 SNEGSKA (reference sequence). V was clipped by 1 base and J by 4 bases, with 13 bases between them. This CDR3 contains 15 residues. The CDR3 DNA reads TGCAGTGCTAGAGTAGCGGGGGAGGTTAATGAAAAACTGTTTTTT. Its protein product is CSARVAGEVNEKLFF.

The chain uses TRBV5-5 and TRBJ2-2, with 12 positions matching TRBD2. This CDR3 contains 18 residues. CDR1 is SGHKS, CDR2 YYEKEE, per germline (reference sequence). Germline trimming cut 4 bases from V and 2 bases from J; bases unmatched to any gene: 9. CDR3: CASSLRLAGVPNTGELFF. The CDR3 coding sequence is TGTGCCAGCAGCCTGCGACTAGCGGGAGTACCCAACACCGGGGAGCTGTTTTTT.

This clonotype was seen at least ten times. This chain connects TRBV28 to TRBJ2-7; D ambiguous. V was pared by 2 bases and J by 6 bases, with 8 bases between. Germline CDR1 and CDR2: MDHEN and SYDVKM. CDR3 length equals 12 residues. DNA for the CDR3: TGTGCCAGCAGTTTAAGGGTGGGCGAGCAGTACTTC. Protein: CASSLRVGEQYF.

The chain joins TRBV5-1 to TRBJ2-5; 7 nucleotides line up with TRBD1. Germline loops: CDR1 SGHRS, CDR2 YFSETQ. V shed 3 bases, J shed 2 bases, and the junction held 4 bases outside the gene matches. The CDR3 covers 14 residues. The CDR3 nucleotides are TGCGCCAGCAGCTCACAGGGGCAGCAAGAGACCCAGTACTTC. This codes for CASSSQGQQETQYF.

This clonotype was picked up a small number of times. This chain links TRBV20-1 with TRBJ2-1, with 9 bases aligning to TRBD2. Germline CDR1 is DFQATT and CDR2 is SNEGSKA (reference sequence). CDR3 length equals 12 residues. This CDR3 reads CSRWLAGSEQFF. The CDR3 DNA reads TGCAGCCGGTGGCTAGCGGGATCTGAGCAGTTCTTC.

In this sample, this clonotype turned up many times. The J gene is TRBJ2-1, the V gene TRBV28, with 8 bases fitting TRBD2. Germline V gene lookup returns CDR1 MDHEN and CDR2 SYDVKM. Trimming at V came to 6 bases and at J to 5 bases, leaving 9 bases not matched to a gene. CDR3 size: 15 residues. This CDR3 is CASSPGGRTHNEQFF. The CDR3 DNA is TGTGCCAGCAGCCCGGGCGGGAGGACCCACAATGAGCAGTTCTTC.

The sample holds many counts of this clonotype. The gene calls are TRBV30 and TRBJ2-5; 9 nucleotides match TRBD1. Germline trimming cut 4 bases from V and 6 bases from J; bases unmatched to any gene: 9. The germline V gene has CDR1 GTSNPN and CDR2 SVGIG (reference sequence). The CDR3 totals 14 residues. CDR3 bases: TGTGCCTGGAACACCGGGACAGGGTTAAAGACCCAGTACTTC. Protein: CAWNTGTGLKTQYF. Drawing the rest from reference TRBV30 and TRBJ2-5, the complete variable domain is SQTIHQWPATLVQPVGSPLSLECTVEGTSNPNLYWYRQAAGRGLQLLFYSVGIGQISSEVPQNLSASRPQDRQFILSSKKLLLSDSGFYLCAWNTGTGLKTQYFGPGTRLLVL.

The CDR3 coding sequence is TGTGCCAGCAGTTACGCCCCCGGACAGGGGCTGGAGACCCAGTACTTC. This gives the protein CASSYAPGQGLETQYF. V gene TRBV6-5 combines with J gene TRBJ2-5; 9 bases fit TRBD1. Trimming at V came to 2 bases and at J to 5 bases, leaving 9 bases not matched to a gene. This CDR3 region has 16 residues. Germline assignment: CDR1 MNHEY and CDR2 SVGAGI.